This T cell receptor (beta chain) was documented in a study of T cells in localized non-small cell lung cancer. Broader study findings: When the top 100 tumor clones were examined, a median about 60 of them also appeared in the adjacent lung, which was paired and uninvolved. Longer survival (overall) was linked to higher T cell density in blood. Heterogeneity within the tumor remains possible, as just one region underwent sequencing.

TCRdb's table, derived via immunoSEQ multiplex PCR, lists solely in-frame clones and lacks some. The sample includes tens of thousands of clones, approximately 78% of them seen just once. As regards this clone: The antigen is undetermined.

CDR1 MNHNS and CDR2 SASEGT come from the germline V gene. V lost 3 bases and J lost 4, with 9 bases in between. CDR3 length equals 13 residues. V usage is TRBV6-1 and J usage is TRBJ1-2; D gene unclear. The sequence came from a male donor at least 60 years old with stage II squamous cell lung carcinoma. The sample consisted of peripheral blood, taken before any cancer treatment. The CDR3 sequence: CASSDRTGYGYTF. The CDR3 DNA sequence: TGTGCCAGCAGTGATCGGACTGGCTATGGCTACACCTTC.